Detailed here is one T cell receptor beta chain. This entry is derived from a study of blood T cell repertoires in COVID-19. Study details: Researchers got acute and convalescent COVID-19 samples from the United States, Italy and Spain.

The length of the CDR3 is 15 residues. Trimming stripped 0 bases from V and 4 bases from J, with 12 bases between. Original methodology: Estimates of nucleated cell counts were drawn from the amplification of reference gene primers. Measured with immunoSEQ multiplex PCR; TCRdb has only the in-frame clones, and not every one. For V, J and clone size, that table is used; D and trimming come from the DNA. The sample shows over 250,000 clones, 85% to 90% of them seen only once. This chain links TRBV23-1 with TRBJ1-1; D is unresolved. TRBV23-1 is placed among ORFs of uncertain function. The sample was peripheral blood. This TCR came from a woman in her forties who had recovered from COVID-19. The CDR3 here is CASSQSRRRSTEAFF. CDR3 DNA: TGCGCCAGCAGTCAATCGAGGCGGCGGAGCACTGAAGCTTTCTTT.